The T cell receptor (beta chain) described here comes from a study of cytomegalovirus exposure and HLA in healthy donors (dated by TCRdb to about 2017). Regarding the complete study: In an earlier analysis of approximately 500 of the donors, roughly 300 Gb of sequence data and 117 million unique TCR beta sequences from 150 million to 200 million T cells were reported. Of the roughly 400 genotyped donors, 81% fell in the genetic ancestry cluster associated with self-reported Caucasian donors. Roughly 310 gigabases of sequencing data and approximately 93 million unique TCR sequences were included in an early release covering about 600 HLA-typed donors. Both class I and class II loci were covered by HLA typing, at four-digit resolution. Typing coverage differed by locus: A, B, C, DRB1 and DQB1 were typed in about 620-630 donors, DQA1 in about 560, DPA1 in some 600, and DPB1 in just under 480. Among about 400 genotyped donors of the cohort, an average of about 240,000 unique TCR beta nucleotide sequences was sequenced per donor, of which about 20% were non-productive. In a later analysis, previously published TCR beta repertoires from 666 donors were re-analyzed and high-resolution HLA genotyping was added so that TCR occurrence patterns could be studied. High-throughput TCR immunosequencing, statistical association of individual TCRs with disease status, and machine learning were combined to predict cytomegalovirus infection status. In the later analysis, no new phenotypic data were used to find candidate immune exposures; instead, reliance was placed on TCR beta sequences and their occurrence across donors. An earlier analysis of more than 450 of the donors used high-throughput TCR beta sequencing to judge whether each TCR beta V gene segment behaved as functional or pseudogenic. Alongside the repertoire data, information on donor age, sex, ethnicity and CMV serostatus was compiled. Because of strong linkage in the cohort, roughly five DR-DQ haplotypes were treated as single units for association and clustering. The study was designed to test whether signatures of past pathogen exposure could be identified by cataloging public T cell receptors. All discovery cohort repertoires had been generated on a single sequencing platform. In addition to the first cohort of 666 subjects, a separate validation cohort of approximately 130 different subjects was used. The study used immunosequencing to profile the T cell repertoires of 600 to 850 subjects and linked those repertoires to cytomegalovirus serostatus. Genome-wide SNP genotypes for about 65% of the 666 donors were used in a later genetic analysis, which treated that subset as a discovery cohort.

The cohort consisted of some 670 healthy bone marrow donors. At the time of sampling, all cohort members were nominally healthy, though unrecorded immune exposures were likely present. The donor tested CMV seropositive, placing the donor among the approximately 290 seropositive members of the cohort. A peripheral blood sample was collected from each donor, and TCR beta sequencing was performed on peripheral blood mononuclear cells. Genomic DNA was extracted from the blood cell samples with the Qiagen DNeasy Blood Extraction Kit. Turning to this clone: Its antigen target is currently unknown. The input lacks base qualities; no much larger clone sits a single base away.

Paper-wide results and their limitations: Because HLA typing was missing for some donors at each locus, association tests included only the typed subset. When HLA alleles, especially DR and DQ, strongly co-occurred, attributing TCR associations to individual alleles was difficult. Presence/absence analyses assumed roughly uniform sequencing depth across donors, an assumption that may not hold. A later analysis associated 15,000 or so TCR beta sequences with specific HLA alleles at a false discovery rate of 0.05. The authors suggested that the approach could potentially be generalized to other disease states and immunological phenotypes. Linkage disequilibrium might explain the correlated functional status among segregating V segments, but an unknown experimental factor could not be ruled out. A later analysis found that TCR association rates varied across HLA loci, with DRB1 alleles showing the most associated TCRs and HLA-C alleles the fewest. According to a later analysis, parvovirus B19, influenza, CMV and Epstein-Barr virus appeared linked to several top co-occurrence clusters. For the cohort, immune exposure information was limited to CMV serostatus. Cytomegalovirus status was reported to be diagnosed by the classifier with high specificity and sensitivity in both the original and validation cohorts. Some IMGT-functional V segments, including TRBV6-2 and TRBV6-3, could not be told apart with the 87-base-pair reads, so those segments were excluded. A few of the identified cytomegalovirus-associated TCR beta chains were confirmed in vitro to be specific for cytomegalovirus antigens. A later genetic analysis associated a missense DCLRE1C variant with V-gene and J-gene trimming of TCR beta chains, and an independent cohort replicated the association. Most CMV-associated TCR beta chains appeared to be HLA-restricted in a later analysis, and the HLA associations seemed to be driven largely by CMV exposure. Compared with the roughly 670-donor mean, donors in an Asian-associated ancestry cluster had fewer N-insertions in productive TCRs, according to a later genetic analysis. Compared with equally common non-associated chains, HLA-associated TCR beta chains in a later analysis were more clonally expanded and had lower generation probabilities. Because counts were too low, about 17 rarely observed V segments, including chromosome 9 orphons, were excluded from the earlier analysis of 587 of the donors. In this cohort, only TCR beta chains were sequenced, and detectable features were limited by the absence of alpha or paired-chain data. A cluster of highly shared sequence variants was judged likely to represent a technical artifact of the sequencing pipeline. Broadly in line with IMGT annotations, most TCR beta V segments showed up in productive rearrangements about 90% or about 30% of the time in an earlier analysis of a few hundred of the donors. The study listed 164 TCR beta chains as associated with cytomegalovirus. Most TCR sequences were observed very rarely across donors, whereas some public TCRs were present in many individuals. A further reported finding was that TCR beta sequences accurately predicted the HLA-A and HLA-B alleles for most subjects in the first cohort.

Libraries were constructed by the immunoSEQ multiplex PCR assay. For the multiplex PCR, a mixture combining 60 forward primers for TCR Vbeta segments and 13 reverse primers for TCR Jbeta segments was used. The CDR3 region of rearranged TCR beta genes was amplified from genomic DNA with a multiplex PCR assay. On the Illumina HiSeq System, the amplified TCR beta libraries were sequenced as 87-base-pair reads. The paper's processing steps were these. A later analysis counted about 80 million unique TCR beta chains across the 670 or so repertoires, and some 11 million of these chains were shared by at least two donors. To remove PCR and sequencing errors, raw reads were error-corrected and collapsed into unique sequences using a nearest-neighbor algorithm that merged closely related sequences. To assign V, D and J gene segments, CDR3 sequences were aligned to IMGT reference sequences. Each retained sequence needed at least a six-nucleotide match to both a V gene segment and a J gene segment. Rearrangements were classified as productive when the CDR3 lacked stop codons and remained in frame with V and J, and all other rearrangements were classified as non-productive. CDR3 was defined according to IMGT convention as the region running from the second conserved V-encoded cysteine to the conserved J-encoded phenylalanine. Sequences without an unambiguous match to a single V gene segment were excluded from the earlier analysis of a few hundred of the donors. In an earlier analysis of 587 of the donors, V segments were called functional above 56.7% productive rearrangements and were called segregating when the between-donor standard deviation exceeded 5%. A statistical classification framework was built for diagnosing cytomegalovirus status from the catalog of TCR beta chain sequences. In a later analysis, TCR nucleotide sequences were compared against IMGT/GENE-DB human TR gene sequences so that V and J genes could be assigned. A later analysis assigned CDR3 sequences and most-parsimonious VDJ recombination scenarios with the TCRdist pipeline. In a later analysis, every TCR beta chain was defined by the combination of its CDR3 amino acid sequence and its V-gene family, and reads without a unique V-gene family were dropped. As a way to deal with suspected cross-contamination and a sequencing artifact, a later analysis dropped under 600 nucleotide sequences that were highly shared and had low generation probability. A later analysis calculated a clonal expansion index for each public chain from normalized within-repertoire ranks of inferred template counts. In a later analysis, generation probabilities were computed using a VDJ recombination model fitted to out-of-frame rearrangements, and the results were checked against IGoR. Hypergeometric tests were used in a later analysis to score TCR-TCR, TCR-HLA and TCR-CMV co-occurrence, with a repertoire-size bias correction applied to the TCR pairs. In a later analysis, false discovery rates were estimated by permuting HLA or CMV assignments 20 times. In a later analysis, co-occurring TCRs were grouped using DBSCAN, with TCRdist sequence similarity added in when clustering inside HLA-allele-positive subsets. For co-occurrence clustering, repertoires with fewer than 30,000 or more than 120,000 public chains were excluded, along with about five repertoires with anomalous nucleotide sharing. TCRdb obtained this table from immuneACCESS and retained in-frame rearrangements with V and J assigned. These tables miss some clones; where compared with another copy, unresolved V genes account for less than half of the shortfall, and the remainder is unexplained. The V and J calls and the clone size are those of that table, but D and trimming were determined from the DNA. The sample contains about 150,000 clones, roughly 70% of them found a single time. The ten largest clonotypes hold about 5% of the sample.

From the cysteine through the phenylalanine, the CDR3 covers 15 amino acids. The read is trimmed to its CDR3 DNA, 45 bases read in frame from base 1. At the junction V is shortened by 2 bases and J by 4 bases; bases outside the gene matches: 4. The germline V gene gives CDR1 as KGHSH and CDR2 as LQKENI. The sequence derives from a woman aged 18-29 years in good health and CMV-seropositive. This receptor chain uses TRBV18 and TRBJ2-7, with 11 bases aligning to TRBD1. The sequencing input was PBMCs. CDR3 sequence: CASSPGTGGLYEQYF. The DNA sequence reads TGTGCCAGCTCACCAGGGACAGGGGGACTGTACGAGCAGTACTTC.